What follows is one T cell receptor beta chain and its context. The antigen is unknown. The sample originates from a study of shared clonotypes between healthy human individuals. The naive CD8 population came from CD45RO-negative cells selected for CCR7, without terminally differentiated effector memory CD45RA+ cells. Recent vaccinations or acute infections were absent in the healthy HIV-negative adult donors. Clones were sequenced by immunoSEQ multiplex PCR, and TCRdb holds only the in-frame ones, with some missing. The data hold about 2.1 million clones, with around 93% observed a single time. Overall study results and limits: Sharing of clonotypes among donors was expected to vary with sequencing depth. For naive CD4 cells, roughly 4.6% of clonotypes were shared across a few donors.

Sequencing was carried out using naive CD8+ T cells from PBMCs. This TCR derives from a young man in good health. Some clones in this sample may be carry-over from other donors' samples.

This CDR3 reads CASSFSGTLNTEAFF. The CDR3 bases are TGTGCCAGCAGCTTTTCCGGGACACTGAACACTGAAGCTTTCTTT. The rearrangement links TRBV7-8 to TRBJ1-1; D perhaps matches TRBD1 (6 bases). The CDR3 sequence is 15 residues long. V shed 3 bases and J shed 0 bases, with 11 bases lying between them. In germline, CDR1 is SGHVS, CDR2 FQNEAQ.